The rows below give T cell receptor beta chains drawn from one sample of a study of cytomegalovirus exposure and HLA in healthy donors. Here immunoSEQ multiplex PCR was the method, and the copy in TCRdb shows in-frame clones only, minus some. The profile shows around 160,000 clones, roughly 80% of them singletons. Sample: PBMCs. Every receptor here comes from a middle-aged man in good health and CMV-seropositive. The conserved cysteine and the conserved F or W are not part of the CDR3 here. Fields, in order: CDR3 protein, J gene, V gene.

CDR3aa: ASSRQTSTDTQY
j_gene: TRBJ2-3
v_gene: TRBV18

CDR3aa: ASSRLAQQF
j_gene: TRBJ2-1
v_gene: TRBV27

CDR3aa: ASSPGEGGGRGETQY
j_gene: TRBJ2-5
v_gene: TRBV5-4

CDR3aa: ASIRLAGHNEQF
j_gene: TRBJ2-1
v_gene: TRBV6-1

CDR3aa: ASKLGAGSYEQY
j_gene: TRBJ2-7
v_gene: TRBV7-2

CDR3aa: ASSSGQGAPTSYNEQF
j_gene: TRBJ2-1
v_gene: TRBV7-9

CDR3aa: AWSVGVPLKGTQY
j_gene: TRBJ2-5
v_gene: TRBV30

CDR3aa: ASSDGTRAVNYGYT
j_gene: TRBJ1-2
v_gene: TRBV9

CDR3aa: ASSPVYTEAF
j_gene: TRBJ1-1
v_gene: TRBV2

CDR3aa: ASSANSGNEQF
j_gene: TRBJ2-1
v_gene: TRBV9

CDR3aa: ASSPGQGPGYGYT
j_gene: TRBJ1-2
v_gene: TRBV7-3

CDR3aa: ASSETTPGASYGYT
j_gene: TRBJ1-2
v_gene: TRBV2

CDR3aa: ASSHGDYEQY
j_gene: TRBJ2-7
v_gene: TRBV5-1

CDR3aa: ASSLGASGIYEQY
j_gene: TRBJ2-7
v_gene: TRBV7-6

CDR3aa: ASSVLQGIGTGELF
j_gene: TRBJ2-2
v_gene: TRBV5-1

CDR3aa: ASSSRQGRVYGYT
j_gene: TRBJ1-2
v_gene: TRBV7-2

CDR3aa: AIMIAGGGTDTQY
j_gene: TRBJ2-3
v_gene: TRBV10-3

CDR3aa: ASSQRDRGPVEQY
j_gene: TRBJ2-7
v_gene: TRBV4-2

CDR3aa: ASMASGIHNEQF
j_gene: TRBJ2-1
v_gene: TRBV9

CDR3aa: ASSLGAKPSPEAF
j_gene: TRBJ1-1
v_gene: TRBV7-9

CDR3aa: SVDLAEGTEQY
j_gene: NA
v_gene: TRBV29-1

CDR3aa: ASSVDRGWYNEQF
j_gene: TRBJ2-1
v_gene: TRBV9

CDR3aa: ATSRRTYNEQF
j_gene: TRBJ2-1
v_gene: TRBV15

CDR3aa: ASSHELAESNEQF
j_gene: TRBJ2-1
v_gene: TRBV4-2

CDR3aa: ASSLGGGWTGSEAF
j_gene: TRBJ1-1
v_gene: TRBV7-2

CDR3aa: ASSESEFPGQGASGANVLT
j_gene: TRBJ2-6
v_gene: TRBV6-1

CDR3aa: ASSLGDSLSFYYGYT
j_gene: TRBJ1-2
v_gene: TRBV5-1

CDR3aa: ASSYDREVYGYT
j_gene: TRBJ1-2
v_gene: TRBV6-5

CDR3aa: ASHTSGSSYNEQF
j_gene: TRBJ2-1
v_gene: TRBV19

CDR3aa: ASSTGTGVFYGYT
j_gene: TRBJ1-2
v_gene: TRBV6-1

CDR3aa: ASSPPDFGLAKNIQY
j_gene: TRBJ2-4
v_gene: TRBV5-1

CDR3aa: ASSPVLGQGGGYT
j_gene: TRBJ1-2
v_gene: TRBV5-1

CDR3aa: ASSLEVASHTQY
j_gene: TRBJ2-3
v_gene: TRBV5-1

CDR3aa: AWRGQSGRADTQY
j_gene: TRBJ2-3
v_gene: TRBV30

CDR3aa: ATSKGTSGRGYEQY
j_gene: TRBJ2-7
v_gene: TRBV15

CDR3aa: ASSLGLEALTDTQY
j_gene: TRBJ2-3
v_gene: TRBV5-1

CDR3aa: ASRVGGQQETQY
j_gene: TRBJ2-5
v_gene: TRBV11-2

CDR3aa: ASSPRDRVDYGYT
j_gene: TRBJ1-2
v_gene: TRBV4-2

CDR3aa: ASSSGVREAF
j_gene: TRBJ1-1
v_gene: TRBV28

CDR3aa: ACDRTSGPGELF
j_gene: TRBJ2-2
v_gene: TRBV30

CDR3aa: ASSLGAGFSNTEAF
j_gene: TRBJ1-1
v_gene: TRBV11-3

CDR3aa: ASSLFSRADLSGANVLT
j_gene: TRBJ2-6
v_gene: TRBV27

CDR3aa: ASSLAGAGTGELF
j_gene: TRBJ2-2
v_gene: TRBV11-3

CDR3aa: ASSRNPGQGNSPLH
j_gene: TRBJ1-6
v_gene: TRBV4-3

CDR3aa: ASRNQGNTGELF
j_gene: TRBJ2-2
v_gene: TRBV5-1